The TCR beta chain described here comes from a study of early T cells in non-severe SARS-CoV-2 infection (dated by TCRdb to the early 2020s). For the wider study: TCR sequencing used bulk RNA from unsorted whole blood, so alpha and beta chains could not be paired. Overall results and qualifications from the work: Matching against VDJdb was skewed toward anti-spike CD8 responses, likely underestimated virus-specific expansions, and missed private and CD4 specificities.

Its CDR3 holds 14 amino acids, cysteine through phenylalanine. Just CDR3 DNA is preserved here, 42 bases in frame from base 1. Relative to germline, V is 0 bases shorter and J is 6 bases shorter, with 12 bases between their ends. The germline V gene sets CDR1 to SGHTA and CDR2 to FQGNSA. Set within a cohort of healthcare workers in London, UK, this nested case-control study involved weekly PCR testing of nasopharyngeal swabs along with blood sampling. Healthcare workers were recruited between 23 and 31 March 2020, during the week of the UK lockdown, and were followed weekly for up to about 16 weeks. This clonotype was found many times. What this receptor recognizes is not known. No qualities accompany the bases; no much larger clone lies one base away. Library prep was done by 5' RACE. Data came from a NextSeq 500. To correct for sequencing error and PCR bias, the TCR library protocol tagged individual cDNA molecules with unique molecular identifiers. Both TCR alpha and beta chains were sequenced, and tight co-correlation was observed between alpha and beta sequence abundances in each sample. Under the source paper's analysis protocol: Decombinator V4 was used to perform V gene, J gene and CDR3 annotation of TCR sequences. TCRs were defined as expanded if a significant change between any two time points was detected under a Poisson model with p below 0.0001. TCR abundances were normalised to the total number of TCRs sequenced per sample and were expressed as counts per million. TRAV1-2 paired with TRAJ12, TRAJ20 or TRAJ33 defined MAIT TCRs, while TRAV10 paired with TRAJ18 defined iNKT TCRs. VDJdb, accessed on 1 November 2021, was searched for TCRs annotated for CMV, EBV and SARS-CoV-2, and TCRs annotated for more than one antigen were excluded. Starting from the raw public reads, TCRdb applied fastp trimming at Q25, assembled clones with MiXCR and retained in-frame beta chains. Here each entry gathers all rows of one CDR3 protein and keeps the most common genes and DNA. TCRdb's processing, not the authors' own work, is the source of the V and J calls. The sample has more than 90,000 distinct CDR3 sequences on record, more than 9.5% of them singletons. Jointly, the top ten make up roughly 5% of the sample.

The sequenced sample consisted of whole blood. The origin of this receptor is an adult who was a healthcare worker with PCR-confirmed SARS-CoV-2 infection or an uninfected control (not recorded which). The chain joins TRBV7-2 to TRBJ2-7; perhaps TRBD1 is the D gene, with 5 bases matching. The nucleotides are TGTGCCAGCAGCTTAGCTCAGGGTGGGTTCGAGCAGTACTTC. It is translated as CASSLAQGGFEQYF.